The rows below give T cell receptor beta chains drawn from one sample of a study of cytomegalovirus exposure and HLA in healthy donors. Only in-frame clones appear in the TCRdb table, and some are missing; sequencing was by immunoSEQ multiplex PCR. Here the sample spans some 200,000 clones, around 80% being singletons. The sample comprised PBMCs. Receptors originate from a man between 40 and 49 years old in good health and CMV-seronegative. CDR3s include the opening cysteine and the closing phenylalanine or tryptophan. D genes are given only for firm matches. The size entry is marked missing in some rows and otherwise reads once, few, many or a size class.

D	J	V	size	DNA	CDR3
TRBD1	TRBJ2-3	TRBV7-3	once	TGTGCCAGCAGTAGACAGGGTTCTAGCACAGATACGCAGTATTTT	CASSRQGSSTDTQYF
TRBD2	TRBJ2-1	TRBV20-1	NA	TGCAGTGCTGAAGGACTAGCGGATAAGTTCTTC	CSAEGLADKFF
NA	TRBJ1-2	TRBV14	NA	TGTGCCAGCAGCCAAGATGGGCACATCACACCTCAAGGTTATGGCTACACCTTC	CASSQDGHITPQGYGYTF
TRBD2	TRBJ2-5	TRBV4-2	few	TGTGCCAGCAGCCCGGGACTAGGGGGAGAGACCCAGTACTTC	CASSPGLGGETQYF
TRBD1	TRBJ2-2	TRBV5-1	NA	TGCGCCAGCAGCCCGGAAGGACAGGGATGGTTGGCCGGGGAGCTGTTTTTT	CASSPEGQGWLAGELFF
TRBD2	TRBJ2-5	TRBV9	NA	TGTGCCAGCAGCGTAGAATGGCGGGGGGGGGAGACCCAGTACTTC	CASSVEWRGGETQYF
NA	TRBJ2-3	TRBV9	once	TGTGCCAGCAGCGTAGCGGGTCGGAGCACAGATACGCAGTATTTT	CASSVAGRSTDTQYF
TRBD1	TRBJ2-7	TRBV5-6	NA	TGTGCCAGCAGCTTTACCCAGGGGGCTGCCCCATACGAGCAGTACTTC	CASSFTQGAAPYEQYF
NA	TRBJ2-2	TRBV7-6	NA	TGTGCCAGCAGCTTATATGCTGACAGAAACACCGGGGAGCTGTTTTTT	CASSLYADRNTGELFF
TRBD1	TRBJ1-2	TRBV5-1	once	TGCGCCAGCAGCTTCGACAGGGGGCGAGGCTACACCTTC	CASSFDRGRGYTF
NA	TRBJ1-5	TRBV29-1	NA	TGCAGCGTATCAGCGGGGGCCAGCAATCAGCCCCAGCATTTT	CSVSAGASNQPQHF
NA	TRBJ2-3	TRBV7-9	NA	TGTGCCAGCAGCTTAGTGACCGTGACTAGCACAGATACGCAGTATTTT	CASSLVTVTSTDTQYF
NA	TRBJ2-2	TRBV6-5	NA	TGTGCCAGCAGTTACGGGCAGGGCCCGAACACCGGGGAGCTGTTTTTT	CASSYGQGPNTGELFF
NA	TRBJ1-5	TRBV7-8	NA	TGTGCCAGCAGCTTAGGACAGAGTAGCAATCAGCCCCAGCATTTT	CASSLGQSSNQPQHF
NA	TRBJ1-2	TRBV19	NA	TGTGCCAGTAGCGCAGATGGCTACACCTTC	CASSADGYTF
NA	TRBJ2-7	TRBV9	NA	TGTGCCAGCAGCGCTGGGGGCAGCTACGAGCAGTACTTC	CASSAGGSYEQYF
NA	TRBJ1-1	TRBV7-9	few	TGTGCCAGCAGCTCCGAGTCGAACACTGAAGCTTTCTTT	CASSSESNTEAFF
NA	TRBJ2-7	TRBV15	NA	TGTGCCACCAGCAGAGAGCGACAGGAGTTGCCCTACGAGCAGTACTTC	CATSRERQELPYEQYF
NA	TRBJ1-1	TRBV7-8	NA	TGTGCCAGCAGCGCCAGGGTTAACACTGAAGCTTTCTTT	CASSARVNTEAFF
NA	TRBJ2-1	TRBV6-6	once	TGTGCCAGCAGTTGGTCAGCGGCCAGCTCCTACAATGAGCAGTTCTTC	CASSWSAASSYNEQFF
TRBD2	TRBJ2-1	TRBV5-1	NA	TGCGCCAGCAGCTTGGCGGGACTAGCGGGGGGGACCGCCTACAATGAGCAGTTCTTC	CASSLAGLAGGTAYNEQFF
TRBD2	TRBJ2-1	TRBV19	once	TGTGCCAGTAGTACAGTGGGGAGGACTAGCGGGAGCCCCTACTCCTACAATGAGCAGTTCTTC	CASSTVGRTSGSPYSYNEQFF
TRBD2	TRBJ2-1	TRBV2	NA	TGTGCCAGCAGTCCCCGACTAGCCGTGGGTGAGCAGTTCTTC	CASSPRLAVGEQFF
TRBD1	TRBJ2-6	TRBV5-1	NA	TGCGCCAGCTGGGGACAGCCTAGCTCTGGGGCCAACGTCCTGACTTTC	CASWGQPSSGANVLTF
NA	TRBJ1-1	TRBV7-9	NA	TGTTCCAGCAGCTTACACTCCGGACTGATGAACACTGAAGCTTTCTTT	CSSSLHSGLMNTEAFF
TRBD1	TRBJ1-5	TRBV27	NA	TGTGCCAGCAGTCTAACTAACAGGGGGGGCAATCAGCCCCAGCATTTT	CASSLTNRGGNQPQHF
TRBD2	TRBJ2-3	TRBV5-1	NA	TGCGCCAGCAGCTTGGATTTTTTTCGGGGGGGCACAGATACGCAGTATTTT	CASSLDFFRGGTDTQYF
TRBD1	TRBJ2-6	TRBV7-6	NA	TGTGCCAGCAGCCGGGACAGGGCCGGGGCCAACGTCCTGACTTTC	CASSRDRAGANVLTF
NA	TRBJ2-1	TRBV2	once	TGTGCCAGCAGTGAGAGTTCGGGGTCTGCCAATGAGCAGTTCTTC	CASSESSGSANEQFF
NA	TRBJ2-7	TRBV5-4	NA	TGTGCCAGCAGCCAAGAGGCTAGTTCCTCCTACGAGCAGTACTTC	CASSQEASSSYEQYF
NA	TRBJ2-1	TRBV7-3	NA	TGTGCCAGCAGCCGAAGTGACAGGAATGAGCAGTTCTTC	CASSRSDRNEQFF
TRBD2	TRBJ2-2	TRBV19	NA	TGTGCCAGTAGTTTACTAGCGGGAGTTATCACCGGGGAGCTGTTTTTT	CASSLLAGVITGELFF
NA	TRBJ1-4	TRBV4-2	NA	TGTGCCAGCAGCCGACCCCGGGGAGGGACTAATGAAAAACTGTTTTTT	CASSRPRGGTNEKLFF
TRBD2	TRBJ2-7	TRBV9	NA	TGTGCCAGCAGCGCGGGACTAGCGGACGAGCAGTACTTC	CASSAGLADEQYF
TRBD2	TRBJ2-1	TRBV7-7	NA	TGTGCCAGCAGCCCCAATAGCGGGGGCCGCAACAATGAGCAGTTCTTC	CASSPNSGGRNNEQFF
NA	TRBJ2-2	TRBV9	NA	TGTGCCAGCAGCGCGGAGGGCCGGGGCGGGGAGCTGTTTTTT	CASSAEGRGGELFF
NA	TRBJ2-7	TRBV28	NA	TGTGCCAGCAGTTCGGGATTTTCCTACGAGCAGTACTTC	CASSSGFSYEQYF
NA	TRBJ2-7	TRBV7-3	NA	TGTGCCAGCAGCTTAACACCATCCATCGGCGAGCAGTACTTC	CASSLTPSIGEQYF
NA	TRBJ2-7	TRBV7-2	NA	TGTGCCAGCAGCCGGAGCTACGAGCAGTACTTC	CASSRSYEQYF
NA	TRBJ2-4	TRBV5-4	NA	TGTGCCAGCAGCTTGCGTCGGGACACCAAAAACATTCAGTACTTC	CASSLRRDTKNIQYF
NA	TRBJ1-3	TRBV6-5	NA	TGTGCCAGCAGTTACTCAACCTACTCTGGAAACACCATATATTTT	CASSYSTYSGNTIYF
NA	TRBJ2-7	TRBV5-1	NA	TGCGCCAGCAGCCAAACACGATCCTACGAGCAGTACTTC	CASSQTRSYEQYF
TRBD1	TRBJ1-2	TRBV9	NA	TGTGCCAGCAGCTCCCTAGGGGGCGCGAATGGCTACACCTTC	CASSSLGGANGYTF
NA	TRBJ1-3	TRBV7-9	NA	TGTGCCAGCAGCGTTGATGCGGGGGCTCTCAACACCATATATTTT	CASSVDAGALNTIYF
NA	TRBJ2-5	TRBV6-6	NA	TGTGCCAGCAGTTATAACCCAGGAGGGACCCAGTACTTC	CASSYNPGGTQYF
NA	TRBJ1-1	TRBV7-2	NA	TGTGCCAGCAGCTTAGTCAGGTTTGGAACTGAAGCTTTCTTT	CASSLVRFGTEAFF
NA	TRBJ1-2	TRBV7-9	NA	TGTGCCAGCAGCTTAGCATCGCGGGAAAACTACTATGGCTACACCTTC	CASSLASRENYYGYTF
NA	TRBJ1-1	TRBV2	NA	TGTGCCAGCAAACAGGGAACGTCGAACACTGAAGCTTTCTTT	CASKQGTSNTEAFF
TRBD2	TRBJ2-2	TRBV5-1	few	TGCGCCAGCACCACCATAGCGGGGGACAATACCGGGGAGCTGTTTTTT	CASTTIAGDNTGELFF
NA	TRBJ2-6	TRBV7-9	NA	TGTGCCAGCAGCTTAGGCAGGGGCTCTCCTGGGGCCAACGTCCTGACTTTC	CASSLGRGSPGANVLTF
NA	TRBJ2-7	TRBV11-2	NA	TGTGCCAGCAGTCCCCAGTATGAGGCCTACGAGCAGTACTTC	CASSPQYEAYEQYF
NA	TRBJ1-6	TRBV20-1	NA	TGCAGTGCTAGCTCTAATTCACCCCTCCACTTT	CSASSNSPLHF
TRBD1	TRBJ2-3	TRBV5-5	once	TGTGCCAGCATCCGGACAGGGGGCGTAGATACGCAGTATTTT	CASIRTGGVDTQYF
NA	TRBJ2-5	TRBV6-1	NA	TGTGCCAGCATACTACGGGAGACCCAGTACTTC	CASILRETQYF
TRBD1	TRBJ2-7	TRBV18	NA	TGTGCCAGCTCATCCGGGACAGCCTACGAGCAGTACTTC	CASSSGTAYEQYF